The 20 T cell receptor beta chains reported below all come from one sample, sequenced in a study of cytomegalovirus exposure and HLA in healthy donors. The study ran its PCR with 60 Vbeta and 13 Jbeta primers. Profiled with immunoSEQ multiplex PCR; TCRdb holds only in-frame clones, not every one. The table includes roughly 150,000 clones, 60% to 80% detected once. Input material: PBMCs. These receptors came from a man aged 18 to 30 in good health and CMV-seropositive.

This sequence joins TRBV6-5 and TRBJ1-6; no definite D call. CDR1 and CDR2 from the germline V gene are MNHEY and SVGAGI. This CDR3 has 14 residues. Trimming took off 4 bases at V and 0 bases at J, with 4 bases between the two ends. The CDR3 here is CASSSDSYNSPLHF. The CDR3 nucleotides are TGTGCCAGCAGTTCAGACTCCTATAATTCACCCCTCCACTTT.

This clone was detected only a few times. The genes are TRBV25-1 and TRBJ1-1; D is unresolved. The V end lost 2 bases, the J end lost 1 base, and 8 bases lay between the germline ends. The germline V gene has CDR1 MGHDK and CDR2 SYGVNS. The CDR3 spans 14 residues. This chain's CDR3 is CASSEGWANTEAFF. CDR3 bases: TGTGCCAGCAGTGAAGGGTGGGCGAACACTGAAGCTTTCTTT.

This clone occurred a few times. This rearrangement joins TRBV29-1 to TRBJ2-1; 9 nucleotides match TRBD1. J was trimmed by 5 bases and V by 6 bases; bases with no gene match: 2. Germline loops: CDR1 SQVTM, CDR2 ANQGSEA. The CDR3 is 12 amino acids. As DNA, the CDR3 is TGCAGCGTACAGGGGGCGGACAATGAGCAGTTCTTC. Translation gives CSVQGADNEQFF.

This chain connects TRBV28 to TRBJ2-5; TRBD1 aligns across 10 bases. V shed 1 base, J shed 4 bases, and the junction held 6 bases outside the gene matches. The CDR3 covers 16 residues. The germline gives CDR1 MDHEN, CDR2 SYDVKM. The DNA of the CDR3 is TGTGCCAGCAGTTTATTCGGGACAGGGGTTTCAGAGACCCAGTACTTC. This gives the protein CASSLFGTGVSETQYF.

CDR3 in amino acids: CASSQGPGAYGYTF. The CDR3 nucleotides are TGCGCCAGCAGCCAAGGACCGGGAGCCTATGGCTACACCTTC. This rearrangement joins TRBV4-1 to TRBJ1-2; D unclear. Germline CDR1 and CDR2: MGHRA and YSYEKL. The V and J ends lost 1 base and 4 bases respectively, with 10 bases between them. The CDR3 runs 14 residues.

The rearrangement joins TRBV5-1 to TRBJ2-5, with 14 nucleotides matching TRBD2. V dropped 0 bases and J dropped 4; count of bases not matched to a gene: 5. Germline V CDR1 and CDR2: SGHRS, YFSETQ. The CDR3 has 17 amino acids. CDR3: CASSLGGTSGGTETQYF. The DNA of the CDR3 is TGCGCCAGCAGCTTGGGAGGGACTAGCGGGGGAACAGAGACCCAGTACTTC.

The CDR3 region has the DNA TGCGCCAGCAGCTTGGAGACCGCCAGGGGGCTCTTGAGGCGAGGTAACACTGAAGCTTTCTTT. It yields the protein CASSLETARGLLRRGNTEAFF. The chain carries TRBV5-1 and TRBJ1-1; TRBD1 aligns across 8 bases. The V and J ends lost 0 bases and 2 bases, in that order; junction bases with no gene match: 21. Germline CDR1 is SGHRS and CDR2 is YFSETQ. The CDR3 is made up of 21 amino acids.

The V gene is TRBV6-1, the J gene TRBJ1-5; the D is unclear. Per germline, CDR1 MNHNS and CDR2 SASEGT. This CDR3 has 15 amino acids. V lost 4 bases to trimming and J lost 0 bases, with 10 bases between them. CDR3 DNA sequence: TGTGCCAGCAGTGCCGGCGGTAATAGCAATCAGCCCCAGCATTTT. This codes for CASSAGGNSNQPQHF.

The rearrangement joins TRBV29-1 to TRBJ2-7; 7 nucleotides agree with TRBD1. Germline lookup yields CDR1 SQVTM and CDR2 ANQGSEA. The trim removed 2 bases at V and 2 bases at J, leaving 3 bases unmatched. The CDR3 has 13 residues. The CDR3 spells CSVETGDTYEQYV. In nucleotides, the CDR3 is TGCAGCGTTGAAACAGGGGACACCTACGAGCAGTACGTC.

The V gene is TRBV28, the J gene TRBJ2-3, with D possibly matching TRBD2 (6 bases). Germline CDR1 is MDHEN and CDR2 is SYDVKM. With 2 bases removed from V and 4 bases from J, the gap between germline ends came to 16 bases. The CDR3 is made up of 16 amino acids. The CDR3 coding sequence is TGTGCCAGCAGTTTAGGACCGGGACTTAAGGCAGATACGCAGTATTTT. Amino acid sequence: CASSLGPGLKADTQYF. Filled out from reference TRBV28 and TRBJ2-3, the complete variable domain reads DVKVTQSSRYLVKRTGEKVFLECVQDMDHENMFWYRQDPGLGLRLIYFSYDVKMKEKGDIPEGYSVSREKKERFSLILESASTNQTSMYLCASSLGPGLKADTQYFGPGTRLTVL.

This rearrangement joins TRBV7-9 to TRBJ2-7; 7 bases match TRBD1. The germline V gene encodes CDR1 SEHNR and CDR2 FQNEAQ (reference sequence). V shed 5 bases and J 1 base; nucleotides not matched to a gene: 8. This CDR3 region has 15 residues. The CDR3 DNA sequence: TGTGCCAGCAGCCCCCGGGACAGCTCTTCCTACGAGCAGTACGTC. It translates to CASSPRDSSSYEQYV.

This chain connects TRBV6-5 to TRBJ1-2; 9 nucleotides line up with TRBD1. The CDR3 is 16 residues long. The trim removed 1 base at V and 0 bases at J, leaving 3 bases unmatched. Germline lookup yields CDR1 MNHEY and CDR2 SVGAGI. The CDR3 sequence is CASSYLGQGANYGYTF. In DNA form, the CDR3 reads TGTGCCAGCAGTTACTTGGGACAGGGTGCTAACTATGGCTACACCTTC.

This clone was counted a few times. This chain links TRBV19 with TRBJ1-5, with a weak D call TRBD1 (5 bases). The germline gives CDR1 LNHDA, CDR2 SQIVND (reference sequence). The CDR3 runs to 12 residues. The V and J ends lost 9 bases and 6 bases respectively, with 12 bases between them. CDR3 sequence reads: CASGGVAQPQHF. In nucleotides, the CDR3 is TGTGCCAGCGGAGGGGTTGCTCAGCCCCAGCATTTT.

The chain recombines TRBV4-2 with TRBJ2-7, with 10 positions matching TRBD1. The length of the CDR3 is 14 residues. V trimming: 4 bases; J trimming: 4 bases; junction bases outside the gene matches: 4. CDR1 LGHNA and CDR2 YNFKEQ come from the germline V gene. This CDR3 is CASSRGTGVYEQYV. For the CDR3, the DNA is TGTGCCAGCAGCCGAGGGACAGGGGTTTACGAGCAGTACGTC.

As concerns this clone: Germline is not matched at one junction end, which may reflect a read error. CDR3 in DNA: TGTGCCAGCACCGTAGGTCCCCCGGGACAGGGGGATGGCTACACCTTC. Translated, it gives CASTVGPPGQGDGYTF. The V gene is TRBV9, the J gene TRBJ1-2; TRBD1 matches 11 bases. The CDR3 contains 16 residues. Germline CDR1 and CDR2: SGDLS and YYNGEE.

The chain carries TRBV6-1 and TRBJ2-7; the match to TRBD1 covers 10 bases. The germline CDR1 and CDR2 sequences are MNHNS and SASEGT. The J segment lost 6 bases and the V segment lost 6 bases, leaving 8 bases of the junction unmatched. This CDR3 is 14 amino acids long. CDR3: CASSLRDRGLEQYV. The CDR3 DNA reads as TGTGCCAGCAGCCTTCGGGACAGGGGTCTCGAGCAGTACGTC.

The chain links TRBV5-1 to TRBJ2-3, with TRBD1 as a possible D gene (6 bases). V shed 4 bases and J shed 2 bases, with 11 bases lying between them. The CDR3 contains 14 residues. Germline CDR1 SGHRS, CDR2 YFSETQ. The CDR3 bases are TGCGCCAGCAGCCCAGGGGCCCTCACAGATACGCAGTATTTT. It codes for CASSPGALTDTQYF.

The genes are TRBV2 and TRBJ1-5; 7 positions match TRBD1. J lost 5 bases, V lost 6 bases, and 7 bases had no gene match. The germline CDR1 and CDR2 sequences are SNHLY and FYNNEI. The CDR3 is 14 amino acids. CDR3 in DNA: TGTGCCAGCAGGGAGACAGGGCCGGATCAGCCCCAGCATTTT. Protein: CASRETGPDQPQHF.

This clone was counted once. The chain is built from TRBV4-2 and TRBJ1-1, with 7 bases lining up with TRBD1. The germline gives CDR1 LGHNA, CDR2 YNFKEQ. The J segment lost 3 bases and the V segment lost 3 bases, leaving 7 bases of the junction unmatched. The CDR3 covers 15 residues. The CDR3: CASSHPTGTYTEAFF. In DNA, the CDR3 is TGTGCCAGCAGCCACCCGACAGGGACGTACACTGAAGCTTTCTTT.

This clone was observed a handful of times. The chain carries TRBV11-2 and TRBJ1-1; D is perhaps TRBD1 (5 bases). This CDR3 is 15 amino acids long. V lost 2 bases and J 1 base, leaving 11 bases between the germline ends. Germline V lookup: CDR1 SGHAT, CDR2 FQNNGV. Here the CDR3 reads CASSLRGGANTEAFF. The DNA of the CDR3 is TGTGCCAGCAGCTTAAGGGGTGGCGCGAACACTGAAGCTTTCTTT.